This T cell receptor beta chain was captured by sequencing in a study of CD8+ T cells in alopecia areata. Overall study results and limits: Scalp data also include sequences from resident alphabeta T cells of normal skin.

RNA was isolated and reverse transcribed to cDNA, the sequencing template. The table came from immunoSEQ multiplex PCR; TCRdb's copy has only in-frame clones and leaves some out. The sample yields some 170,000 clones, 67% seen once. With regard to this clone: Its antigen remains unidentified.

The sequencing here drew on CD8+ T cells sorted from blood, taken at week 0. The receptor comes from a human donor with alopecia areata.

CDR3 DNA: TGTGCCAGCAGTGCCCACAGGGGCGGAACGCGCTACGAGCAGTACTTC. Protein product: CASSAHRGGTRYEQYF. The gene calls are TRBV6-1 and TRBJ2-7; 7 bases agree with TRBD1. With V trimmed by 4 bases and J by 3 bases, 12 bases remained unmatched. Germline values: CDR1 MNHNS, CDR2 SASEGT. This CDR3 region has 16 residues.